Described below is a single T cell receptor beta chain sequence and its context. The antigen remains undetermined. Sequenced by immunoSEQ multiplex PCR; TCRdb stores in-frame clones only, minus some. The repertoire includes under 600,000 clones, roughly 79% of them detected once, and more than 10% sits in the top ten. The record originates from a study of shared clonotypes between healthy human individuals. Regarding the study as a whole: Blood alone was sampled, and tissue repertoires likely differ.

The germline CDR1 and CDR2 sequences are MGHDK and SYGVNS. Trimming removed 5 bases from V and 0 bases from J, with 10 bases in between. CDR3 size: 15 residues. This receptor was taken from a woman aged 40 to 50 in good health. Some clones in this sample may be carry-over from other donors' samples. The V call is TRBV25-1, the J call TRBJ1-4; no definite D call. Material for sequencing was PBMCs. CDR3 amino acids: CASSHWTATNEKLFF. Written as DNA, the CDR3 is TGTGCCAGCAGTCATTGGACGGCAACTAATGAAAAACTGTTTTTT.